Each of the 24 T cell receptor beta chains below was sequenced from the same sample in a study of shared clonotypes between healthy human individuals. TCRdb's copy holds only in-frame clones and misses some; the assay was immunoSEQ multiplex PCR. The sample records some 2,500,000 clones, roughly 92% being singletons. The sample taken for sequencing was naive CD4+ T cells from PBMCs. As to subset: CD45RA+ positively selected. Receptors originate from a man younger than 30 in good health. Some clones in this sample may be carry-over from other donors' samples.

V usage is TRBV19 and J usage is TRBJ2-7; no reliable D call. The CDR3 runs to 12 residues. Trimming pared 4 bases from V and 3 bases from J, leaving 7 bases between. Germline V gene sequence: CDR1 LNHDA, CDR2 SQIVND (reference sequence). The CDR3 loop reads CASSNGFYEQYF. For the CDR3, the DNA is TGTGCCAGTAGTAACGGTTTCTACGAGCAGTACTTC.

The chain couples TRBV5-4 to TRBJ1-2, with 9 nucleotides matching TRBD1. V trimming: 5 bases; J trimming: 1 base; junction bases outside the gene matches: 3. This CDR3 comprises 14 residues. Germline CDR1 is SGHNT and CDR2 is YYREEE (reference sequence). CDR3 protein: CASSWDRVNYGYTF. CDR3 DNA: TGTGCCAGCAGTTGGGACAGGGTTAACTATGGCTACACCTTC.

The chain employs TRBV29-1 and TRBJ1-1, with 8 nucleotides matching TRBD1. CDR3 size: 14 residues. V shed 5 bases and J 0 bases; nucleotides not matched to a gene: 5. The V gene's germline CDR1 is SQVTM and CDR2 ANQGSEA. The CDR3: CSVLRQGLNTEAFF. In DNA, the CDR3 is TGCAGCGTTTTGAGACAGGGGTTGAACACTGAAGCTTTCTTT.

The genes are TRBV9 and TRBJ2-7; D ambiguous. The CDR3 loop spans 14 amino acids. Trimming pared 0 bases from V and 7 bases from J, leaving 14 bases between. Germline V CDR1 and CDR2: SGDLS, YYNGEE. CDR3 in amino acids: CASSVDGRSREQYF. As DNA, the CDR3 is TGTGCCAGCAGCGTAGACGGGCGATCTCGGGAGCAGTACTTC.

The rearrangement links TRBV6-5 to TRBJ2-1; 12 positions match TRBD2. CDR3 length: 16 residues. Germline values: CDR1 MNHEY, CDR2 SVGAGI. V shed 2 bases and J 9 bases; nucleotides not matched to a gene: 8. The CDR3 DNA reads as TGTGCCAGCAGTTACCCTGCTAGCGGGAGGGCCGTTGAGCAGTTCTTC. Residues: CASSYPASGRAVEQFF.

The chain combines TRBV7-9 with TRBJ2-1; either TRBD1 or TRBD2 may supply D (6 bases each). The germline gives CDR1 SEHNR, CDR2 FQNEAQ (reference sequence). V lost 1 base and J 7 bases, leaving 14 bases between the germline ends. The CDR3 sequence is 15 residues long. CDR3 DNA: TGTGCCAGCAGCTTAGGGGGGGCCCGGGGGAATGAGCAGTTCTTC. It translates to CASSLGGARGNEQFF. Based on the CDR3 plus reference TRBV7-9 and TRBJ2-1, the full variable domain is DTGVSQNPRHKITKRGQNVTFRCDPISEHNRLYWYRQTLGQGPEFLTYFQNEAQLEKSRLLSDRFSAERPKGSFSTLEIQRTEQGDSAMYLCASSLGGARGNEQFFGPGTRLTVL.

V usage is TRBV5-1 and J usage is TRBJ1-1; 8 bases align to TRBD1. The CDR3 covers 17 residues. Trimming took 0 bases from V and 5 from J; bases not matched to a gene: 12. Germline CDR1 SGHRS, CDR2 YFSETQ. CDR3 in amino acids: CASSLAMRDRGRTEAFF. In DNA, the CDR3 is TGCGCCAGCAGCTTGGCCATGAGAGACAGGGGTCGGACTGAAGCTTTCTTT. Using reference TRBV5-1 and TRBJ1-1 for the parts outside the CDR3, the full variable domain is KAGVTQTPRYLIKTRGQQVTLSCSPISGHRSVSWYQQTPGQGLQFLFEYFSETQRNKGNFPGRFSGRQFSNSRSEMNVSTLELGDSALYLCASSLAMRDRGRTEAFFGQGTRLTVV.

This chain joins TRBV19 and TRBJ1-3; maybe TRBD1 (5 bases). Germline V lookup: CDR1 LNHDA, CDR2 SQIVND (reference sequence). V was clipped by 2 bases and J by 2 bases, with 7 bases between them. The CDR3 totals 14 residues. The CDR3 DNA sequence: TGTGCCAGTAGTATAACCAGGGCTGGAAACACCATATATTTT. Translated: CASSITRAGNTIYF.

This clone was seen more than once but under ten times. J is TRBJ1-1 and V is TRBV25-1; D remains unclear. Germline V lookup: CDR1 MGHDK, CDR2 SYGVNS. Trimming cost V 5 bases and J 1 base, with 8 bases left between them. CDR3 length: 13 amino acids. CDR3: CASSQTANTEAFF. DNA of the CDR3: TGTGCCAGCAGTCAAACAGCGAACACTGAAGCTTTCTTT. The full variable domain, in which reference TRBV25-1 and TRBJ1-1 provide the parts outside the CDR3, is EADIYQTPRYLVIGTGKKITLECSQTMGHDKMYWYQQDPGMELHLIHYSYGVNSTEKGDLSSESTVSRIRTEHFPLTLESARPSHTSQYLCASSQTANTEAFFGQGTRLTVV.

The chain carries TRBV30 and TRBJ1-4; D is possibly TRBD1 (6 bases). Deletions cut 4 bases from V and 7 bases from J, with 19 bases between. This CDR3 is built from 15 residues. Germline V gives CDR1 GTSNPN, CDR2 SVGIG (reference sequence). The DNA of the CDR3 is TGTGCCTGGAATAATCAGGGGCGCCCCGGTGAAAAACTGTTTTTT. It encodes CAWNNQGRPGEKLFF.

V gene TRBV30 combines with J gene TRBJ1-2; D is unclear. The CDR3 is 12 amino acids. Trimming shortened V by 8 bases and J by 5 bases, and 15 bases separated the two germline ends. Germline V gives CDR1 GTSNPN, CDR2 SVGIG (reference sequence). The DNA for the CDR3 is TGTGCCCACCGCCTGCTGGGGTATGGCTACACCTTC. The encoded protein is CAHRLLGYGYTF.

The chain has TRBV28 and TRBJ1-1; 8 bases map to TRBD1. CDR1 is MDHEN and CDR2 is SYDVKM in the germline V gene. The CDR3 totals 13 residues. V was pared by 8 bases and J by 5 bases, with 7 bases of the junction left unmatched. Here the CDR3 reads CASRGQVGTEAFF. The DNA for the CDR3 is TGTGCCAGCCGGGGACAGGTTGGAACTGAAGCTTTCTTT.

The chain combines TRBV6-5 with TRBJ1-1; D might be TRBD1 (5 bases). This CDR3 is 15 amino acids long. The germline V gene has CDR1 MNHEY and CDR2 SVGAGI. The V end was cut by 6 bases, the J end by 1 base, with 15 bases between. CDR3 amino acids: CASRLNRQRNTEAFF. The CDR3 nucleotides are TGTGCCAGCAGACTGAACCGACAGAGGAACACTGAAGCTTTCTTT.

V gene TRBV5-6 combines with J gene TRBJ2-5, with a tentative D call TRBD2 (6 bases). The CDR3 is 15 amino acids. V lost 4 bases and J 5 bases, leaving 18 bases between the germline ends. CDR1 is SGHDT, CDR2 YYEEEE, per germline. The CDR3 DNA sequence: TGTGCCAGCAGCATATCCTACGGGGGTGGGGAGACCCAGTACTTC. Translation gives CASSISYGGGETQYF.

This clone was picked up one time. The V and J genes are TRBV11-3 and TRBJ2-1; TRBD2 might be the D (5 bases). CDR1 is SGHNT, CDR2 YENEEA, per germline. CDR3 length equals 14 residues. Trimming left V 1 base short and J 9 bases short, with 13 bases between. The CDR3 bases are TGTGCCAGCAGCTTAGGGATTAGCGAGGCTGAGCAGTTCTTC. Amino acids: CASSLGISEAEQFF.

This clone was observed a single time. The chain couples TRBV28 to TRBJ2-1, with D hard to call. CDR1 is MDHEN, CDR2 SYDVKM, per germline. The V end was cut by 5 bases, the J end by 6 bases, with 11 bases between. CDR3 length equals 13 residues. CDR3 coding DNA: TGTGCCAGCAGTCCGGCCGCGGTCAATGAGCAGTTCTTC. It yields the protein CASSPAAVNEQFF.

This clone was seen only once. The sample has other DNA sequences that encode this CDR3 too. The V and J genes are TRBV29-1 and TRBJ1-4; D uncertain. The CDR3 consists of 12 residues. In germline, CDR1 is SQVTM, CDR2 ANQGSEA. The V end lost 3 bases, the J end lost 6 bases, and 8 bases lay between the germline ends. The CDR3 here is CSVEGADEKLFF. DNA of the CDR3: TGCAGCGTTGAGGGCGCCGATGAAAAACTGTTTTTT. The whole variable domain, remainder taken from reference TRBV29-1 and TRBJ1-4, is SAVISQKPSRDICQRGTSLTIQCQVDSQVTMMFWYRQQPGQSLTLIATANQGSEATYESGFVIDKFPISRPNLTFSTLTVSNMSPEDSSIYLCSVEGADEKLFFGSGTQLSVL.

This sequence joins TRBV7-3 and TRBJ2-7; D might be TRBD2 (6 bases). V shed 2 bases and J shed 0 bases, with 11 bases lying between them. Germline values: CDR1 SGHTA, CDR2 FQGTGA. The CDR3 is 15 residues long. The CDR3 sequence: CASSLGRPSSYEQYF. DNA of the CDR3: TGTGCCAGCAGCTTAGGGAGGCCCAGCTCCTACGAGCAGTACTTC.

The V gene is TRBV7-2, the J gene TRBJ2-1; D unclear. The CDR3 is made up of 13 amino acids. V was clipped by 1 base and J by 3 bases, with 4 bases between them. CDR1 SGHTA and CDR2 FQGNSA come from the germline V gene. CDR3 loop: CASSLDVYNEQFF. Here the CDR3 DNA reads TGTGCCAGCAGCTTAGATGTCTACAATGAGCAGTTCTTC.

The gene calls are TRBV2 and TRBJ2-5, with 8 nucleotides matching TRBD2. V trimming: 4 bases; J trimming: 5 bases; junction bases outside the gene matches: 12. Germline CDR1 and CDR2: SNHLY and FYNNEI. The CDR3 is 16 residues long. CDR3: CASSVDAGGGVETQYF. Here the CDR3 DNA reads TGTGCCAGCAGTGTGGATGCGGGAGGTGGGGTGGAGACCCAGTACTTC.

The gene calls are TRBV10-3 and TRBJ2-7, with D uncertain. Germline-derived CDR1 and CDR2 are ENHRY and SYGVKD. The CDR3 consists of 13 residues. V was shortened by 7 bases and J by 0 bases, with 10 bases between the two germline ends. Written as DNA, the CDR3 is TGTGCCATCACAAACGCGGCCTCCTACGAGCAGTACTTC. Its translation is CAITNAASYEQYF.

The chain links TRBV6-1 to TRBJ2-7, with 8 bases lining up with TRBD1. Looked up from germline, CDR1 is MNHNS and CDR2 is SASEGT. Germline trimming cut 6 bases from V and 2 bases from J; bases unmatched to any gene: 6. The CDR3 covers 14 residues. The DNA for the CDR3 is TGTGCCAGCAGGAGGGGACAGGTTGCCTACGAGCAGTACTTC. As protein: CASRRGQVAYEQYF.

This clone showed up just a few times. Other nucleotide sequences from this sample produce the same CDR3. This sequence joins TRBV5-1 and TRBJ2-5; TRBD1 matches 9 bases. The CDR3 has 14 residues. CDR1 SGHRS and CDR2 YFSETQ come from the germline V gene. V was clipped by 3 bases and J by 2 bases; unmatched bases: 2. CDR3 sequence (DNA): TGCGCCAGCAGCTACGGACAGGGGCAAGAGACCCAGTACTTC. As protein: CASSYGQGQETQYF.

This clone occurred a few times. Different DNA sequences within this sample yield the same CDR3. This rearrangement joins TRBV7-2 to TRBJ2-3, with 8 bases fitting TRBD2. Germline CDR1 is SGHTA and CDR2 is FQGNSA. The J segment lost 1 base and the V segment lost 1 base, leaving 1 base of the junction unmatched. The CDR3 is made up of 15 amino acids. CDR3 region: CASSLGSGGTDTQYF. CDR3 bases: TGTGCCAGCAGCTTAGGTAGCGGGGGCACAGATACGCAGTATTTT.